Below, 18 T cell receptor beta chains from the same sample are listed, as sequenced in a study of identical twins (dated by TCRdb to the mid-2010s). The receptor library was made with 5' RACE. Sequenced using an Illumina HiSeq 2000. TCRdb redid the processing of the public reads, applying fastp at Q25 and MiXCR, and retained in-frame beta chains. Identical CDR3 proteins give one entry, which carries the most common genes and DNA. The sample includes a few hundred thousand distinct CDR3 sequences, with about a fifth observed a single time. Clones ranked in the top ten supply roughly an eighth of the sample. Material for sequencing was naive T cells sorted from blood. The intended sense of this specimen's cell subset or site label: cells isolated with a human naive T-cell isolation kit. The receptor source for this set is a man aged 45-60 years in good health.

The rearrangement joins TRBV10-3 to TRBJ2-1; D may be TRBD2 (6 bases). The ends were cut back, 5 bases at V and 8 bases at J, with 19 bases in the middle. The CDR3 extends over 15 amino acids. Germline V lookup: CDR1 ENHRY, CDR2 SYGVKD. The CDR3: CAISFGMGTVDEQFF. The CDR3 DNA reads as TGTGCCATCAGTTTTGGGATGGGGACTGTGGATGAGCAGTTCTTC.

The CDR3 loop reads CASSLETGTRLYEQYF. In DNA, the CDR3 is TGTGCCAGCAGCTTAGAAACCGGGACTAGGCTGTACGAGCAGTACTTC. The chain uses TRBV7-9 and TRBJ2-7, with TRBD2 matching over 8 bases. The germline gives CDR1 SEHNR, CDR2 FQNEAQ (reference sequence). The CDR3 spans 16 residues. The V gene end was trimmed by 1 base and the J gene end by 4 bases; junction bases not matched to a gene: 9.

This clonotype was seen ten or more times. This sequence joins TRBV20-1 and TRBJ2-4; D call uncertain. Germline V lookup: CDR1 DFQATT, CDR2 SNEGSKA (reference sequence). V lost 0 bases to trimming and J lost 11 bases, with 17 bases between them. CDR3 length equals 14 residues. CDR3 residues: CSARDLGSSTLQYF. CDR3 in DNA: TGCAGTGCTAGAGATCTGGGCAGCTCCACGCTTCAGTACTTC.

A few counts support this clonotype. The chain links TRBV20-1 to TRBJ2-3; 9 nucleotides match TRBD1. V lost 3 bases and J lost 4; bases outside the gene matches: 11. This CDR3 is built from 16 residues. The germline V gene encodes CDR1 DFQATT and CDR2 SNEGSKA (reference sequence). DNA for the CDR3: TGCAGTGCTAGGGTGAGGCGGGGACAGGGACCAGATACGCAGTATTTT. The encoded protein is CSARVRRGQGPDTQYF.

This clonotype was observed many times. V usage is TRBV3-1 and J usage is TRBJ1-3, with D unclear. This CDR3 has 16 amino acids. Trimming pared 1 base from V and 4 bases from J, leaving 14 bases between. Per germline, CDR1 LGHDT and CDR2 YNNKEL (reference sequence). CDR3 residues: CASSQATVSGGNTIYF. CDR3 nucleotides: TGTGCCAGCAGCCAAGCGACGGTTTCGGGAGGAAACACCATATATTTT.

The chain combines TRBV7-2 with TRBJ1-1; the D is unclear. Trimming removed 1 base at V and 5 bases at J, with 11 bases between. CDR1 is SGHTA and CDR2 is FQGNSA in the germline V gene. The CDR3 length is 14 residues. CDR3 residues: CASSLVGAGTEAFF. CDR3 coding DNA: TGTGCCAGCAGCTTAGTAGGAGCGGGGACTGAAGCTTTCTTT.

The V gene is TRBV18, the J gene TRBJ1-2; D is possibly TRBD1 (6 bases). This CDR3 region has 14 residues. CDR1 is KGHSH, CDR2 LQKENI, per germline. With 1 base removed from V and 4 bases from J, the gap between germline ends came to 10 bases. CDR3 bases: TGTGCCAGCTCACCACTGGGGGCAGGCTATGGCTACACCTTC. This sequence encodes CASSPLGAGYGYTF.

A few counts support this clonotype. The V call is TRBV4-3, the J call TRBJ2-3; D is undetermined. Germline V gives CDR1 LGHNA, CDR2 YSLEER. The CDR3 has 16 residues. V lost 3 bases to trimming and J lost 4 bases, with 17 bases between them. The CDR3 nucleotides read TGCGCCAGCAGCCATGCCTACCGTTCCGTCGCAGATACGCAGTATTTT. Protein: CASSHAYRSVADTQYF.

This chain connects TRBV12-3 or TRBV12-4 to TRBJ2-3; weak D call: TRBD1 (6 bases). The CDR3 loop spans 12 amino acids. V was shortened by 5 bases and J by 9 bases, with 12 bases between the two germline ends. The CDR3 bases are TGTGCCAGCAGTCCCCCAGGGGCAACGCAGTATTTT. This encodes CASSPPGATQYF.

The chain links TRBV7-8 to TRBJ2-1; D is unclear. This CDR3 has 13 amino acids. The germline V and J ends were trimmed by 0 bases and 8 bases, with 8 bases remaining between them. Germline assignment: CDR1 SGHVS and CDR2 FQNEAQ. The CDR3 protein is CASSLASVYEQFF. CDR3 DNA: TGTGCCAGCAGCTTAGCGTCAGTGTATGAGCAGTTCTTC.

The rearrangement uses TRBV25-1 and TRBJ1-1; 8 bases match TRBD1. Trimming at V came to 6 bases and at J to 8 bases, leaving 5 bases not matched to a gene. The CDR3 has 12 residues. The germline V gene encodes CDR1 MGHDK and CDR2 SYGVNS. CDR3 region: CASRTGGREAFF. CDR3 sequence (DNA): TGTGCCAGCAGAACAGGGGGAAGAGAAGCTTTCTTT.

The rearrangement uses TRBV4-2 and TRBJ2-4; the D is unclear. Deletions cut 2 bases from V and 0 bases from J, with 14 bases between. This CDR3 region has 17 residues. Germline V lookup: CDR1 LGHNA, CDR2 YNFKEQ. DNA of the CDR3: TGTGCCAGCAGCCAATATTTAGACTCCTTAGCCAAAAACATTCAGTACTTC. This sequence encodes CASSQYLDSLAKNIQYF.

The chain links TRBV7-2 to TRBJ2-1; maybe TRBD2 (6 bases). The CDR3 has 14 amino acids. V was shortened by 5 bases and J by 10 bases, with 18 bases between the two germline ends. Germline CDR1 and CDR2: SGHTA and FQGNSA. CDR3 sequence: CASSRGTLDPEQFF. DNA for the CDR3: TGTGCCAGCAGCCGTGGGACTTTAGATCCAGAGCAGTTCTTC.

A few counts support this clonotype. The V and J genes are TRBV5-1 and TRBJ2-1, with 11 bases that match TRBD2. This CDR3 is built from 17 residues. V shed 5 bases, J shed 0 bases, and the junction held 7 bases outside the gene matches. From germline, CDR1 is SGHRS and CDR2 YFSETQ. As DNA, the CDR3 is TGCGCCAGCAGTTTTGCTAGCGGGGGGAGCTCCTACAATGAGCAGTTCTTC. Translated, it gives CASSFASGGSSYNEQFF.

This clonotype was picked up a small number of times. The rearrangement joins TRBV7-2 to TRBJ2-7; 11 bases align to TRBD1. There are 14 residues in the CDR3. Germline-derived CDR1 and CDR2 are SGHTA and FQGNSA. V shed 4 bases and J 4 bases; nucleotides not matched to a gene: 3. CDR3 nucleotide sequence: TGTGCCAGCAGCTCGGACAGGGGGCTTTACGAGCAGTACTTC. As protein: CASSSDRGLYEQYF.

The chain recombines TRBV11-1 with TRBJ2-5, with D perhaps being TRBD1 or TRBD2 (5 bases each). The CDR3 consists of 18 residues. Trimming removed 5 bases from V and 2 bases from J, with 24 bases in between. CDR1 SGHAT and CDR2 FQDESV come from the germline V gene (reference sequence). As DNA, the CDR3 is TGTGCCAGCAGCCCAATTCCAGGACACCGCGGGCAACAAGAGACCCAGTACTTC. Amino acids: CASSPIPGHRGQQETQYF.

This clonotype was seen more than once but under ten times. The gene calls are TRBV5-1 and TRBJ2-1, with D perhaps matching TRBD1 (5 bases). CDR1 is SGHRS and CDR2 is YFSETQ in the germline V gene. CDR3 length equals 16 residues. V was shortened by 3 bases and J by 1 base, with 14 bases between the two germline ends. CDR3 DNA: TGCGCCAGCAGCTCAACAGGTTCCCTTTCCTACAATGAGCAGTTCTTC. It encodes CASSSTGSLSYNEQFF.

This clonotype has a count of ten or more. The chain joins TRBV11-2 to TRBJ2-1; 8 nucleotides agree with TRBD2. The germline V gene encodes CDR1 SGHAT and CDR2 FQNNGV. The CDR3 runs to 14 residues. V trimming: 3 bases; J trimming: 5 bases; junction bases outside the gene matches: 3. The CDR3 coding sequence is TGTGCCAGCAGCTTCTACGGGGGGGACAATGAGCAGTTCTTC. This codes for CASSFYGGDNEQFF.